What follows are 10 T cell receptor beta chains derived from one specimen sequenced in a study of OX40 agonist ivuxolimab in advanced cancers. Profiled with immunoSEQ multiplex PCR; TCRdb holds only in-frame clones, not every one. Among 20,000 to 30,000 clones, around 82% were seen once, and the ten largest hold approximately 12%. This specimen was CD4+ or CD8+ T cells sorted from blood, taken in a trial of the OX40 agonist ivuxolimab. Receptor source: an adult with an advanced solid tumor such as melanoma, head and neck, liver or kidney cancer.

The chain links TRBV11-2 to TRBJ2-7; 9 nucleotides match TRBD1. This CDR3 is 15 amino acids long. The ends lost 5 bases at V and 6 bases at J; junction bases unmatched: 11. Germline V gives CDR1 SGHAT, CDR2 FQNNGV. In DNA form, the CDR3 reads TGTGCCAGCAGCCCCCCCCCGGACAGGGGTTTCGAGCAGTACTTC. Encoded protein: CASSPPPDRGFEQYF.

V is TRBV6-1 and J is TRBJ2-1; 7 positions match TRBD2. The CDR3 has 15 residues. Germline lookup yields CDR1 MNHNS and CDR2 SASEGT. V shed 5 bases, J shed 4 bases, and the junction held 8 bases outside the gene matches. CDR3 nucleotide sequence: TGTGCCAGCAGTTTGACGGGGGGACGATACAATGAGCAGTTCTTC. Encoded protein: CASSLTGGRYNEQFF.

The CDR3 is CASSFSSPALEKLFF. DNA of the CDR3: TGTGCCAGCAGTTTTAGTTCACCAGCCCTTGAAAAACTGTTTTTT. This chain uses TRBV28 with TRBJ1-4; no definite D call. CDR1 is MDHEN and CDR2 is SYDVKM in the germline V gene. There are 15 residues in the CDR3. V was cut by 3 bases and J by 7 bases, with 15 bases left in between. The full variable domain, completed using reference TRBV28 and TRBJ1-4, is DVKVTQSSRYLVKRTGEKVFLECVQDMDHENMFWYRQDPGLGLRLIYFSYDVKMKEKGDIPEGYSVSREKKERFSLILESASTNQTSMYLCASSFSSPALEKLFFGSGTQLSVL.

This clone was counted a single time. This sequence joins TRBV2 and TRBJ1-4; 9 bases align to TRBD1. J lost 4 bases, V lost 6 bases, and 6 bases had no gene match. The V gene's germline CDR1 is SNHLY and CDR2 FYNNEI. CDR3 size: 15 residues. The CDR3 DNA follows: TGTGCCAGCAGACAGGGACAGGGTGGTAATGAAAAACTGTTTTTT. It encodes CASRQGQGGNEKLFF.

V and J are TRBV6-5 and TRBJ2-7; TRBD2 aligns across 7 bases. CDR1 is MNHEY and CDR2 is SVGAGI in the germline V gene. V shed 1 base, J shed 5 bases, and the junction held 11 bases outside the gene matches. The CDR3 totals 16 residues. The CDR3 nucleotides read TGTGCCAGCAGTTACTATGTCCCCAGGGAGGGCAACGAGCAGTACTTC. It specifies CASSYYVPREGNEQYF.

V usage is TRBV14 and J usage is TRBJ1-2; D unresolved. CDR1 and CDR2 (germline): SGHDN, FVKESK. V was trimmed by 6 bases and J by 0 bases, leaving 11 bases between them. The CDR3 covers 14 residues. The CDR3 nucleotides read TGTGCCAGCAGGGCTGTGGATGCTAACTATGGCTACACCTTC. The encoded protein is CASRAVDANYGYTF.

The V gene is TRBV4-1, the J gene TRBJ2-5; 10 bases are a match to TRBD2. This CDR3 contains 18 residues. The germline CDR1 and CDR2 sequences are MGHRA and YSYEKL. V lost 0 bases to trimming and J lost 2 bases; unmatched junction nucleotides: 9. The CDR3 spells CASSQEGSVAGGQETQYF. Written as DNA, the CDR3 is TGCGCCAGCAGCCAAGAGGGCAGCGTAGCGGGGGGTCAAGAGACCCAGTACTTC.

V and J are TRBV15 and TRBJ2-5; no reliable D call. Per the germline V gene, CDR1 is LNHNV and CDR2 is YYDKDF (reference sequence). Trimming left V 3 bases short and J 4 bases short, with 3 bases between. This CDR3 is built from 11 residues. CDR3 in amino acids: CATSRAETQYF. As DNA, the CDR3 is TGTGCCACCAGCAGGGCAGAGACCCAGTACTTC. The whole variable domain, remainder taken from reference TRBV15 and TRBJ2-5, is DAMVIQNPRYQVTQFGKPVTLSCSQTLNHNVMYWYQQKSSQAPKLLFHYYDKDFNNEADTPDNFQSRRPNTSFCFLDIRSPGLGDTAMYLCATSRAETQYFGPGTRLLVL.

The chain uses TRBV4-1 and TRBJ2-2; D gene unclear. This CDR3 has 13 residues. The V and J ends lost 4 bases and 3 bases respectively, with 6 bases between them. Germline CDR1 MGHRA, CDR2 YSYEKL. The CDR3 sequence is CASSPSDTGELFF. CDR3 DNA sequence: TGCGCCAGCAGCCCCAGTGACACCGGGGAGCTGTTTTTT.

The genes are TRBV27 and TRBJ2-6, with 7 positions matching TRBD1. Germline V lookup: CDR1 MNHEY, CDR2 SMNVEV (reference sequence). The CDR3 has 15 amino acids. The trim removed 6 bases at V and 4 bases at J, leaving 6 bases unmatched. The CDR3 coding sequence is TGTGCCAGCAGCACAGGGGTTTGGGGGGCCAACGTCCTGACTTTC. It specifies CASSTGVWGANVLTF.